Listed below are T cell receptor beta chains from one sample, sequenced in a study of T cell repertoires in cytomegalovirus infection. No antigen has been assigned to these receptors. MiXCR, run by TCRdb on the reads, gives a single entry per CDR3 protein. The table has under 350,000 distinct CDR3 sequences, about 20% seen once. The starting material was cultured PBMCs, obtained from culture after CMV antigen stimulation. These receptors originate from a human donor in good health (CMV status not recorded). Some clones in this sample may be carry-over from other donors' samples. CDR3s include the opening cysteine and the closing phenylalanine or tryptophan. Fields, in order: D gene, J gene, clone size, V gene, CDR3 protein, CDR3 DNA. D genes are given only for firm matches. Clone sizes are given selectively: once, few, many, or a class where the clone is expanded.

d_call: TRBD1
j_call: TRBJ1-1
clone_size: NA
v_call: TRBV12-3/TRBV12-4
cdr3_aa: CASSSPGQNLNTEAFF
cdr3_nt: TGTGCCAGCAGTTCACCGGGACAGAACTTGAACACTGAAGCTTTCTTT

d_call: NA
j_call: TRBJ2-4
clone_size: NA
v_call: TRBV15
cdr3_aa: CATSALRAKNIQYF
cdr3_nt: TGTGCCACCAGCGCCCTTCGGGCCAAAAACATTCAGTACTTC

d_call: NA
j_call: TRBJ1-5
clone_size: few
v_call: TRBV12-3/TRBV12-4
cdr3_aa: CASSPQGFGNQPQHF
cdr3_nt: TGTGCCAGCAGTCCACAGGGTTTTGGGAATCAGCCCCAGCATTTT

d_call: NA
j_call: TRBJ2-1
clone_size: few
v_call: TRBV29-1
cdr3_aa: CSVPVMEGNEQFF
cdr3_nt: TGCAGCGTCCCCGTTATGGAGGGCAATGAGCAGTTCTTC

d_call: NA
j_call: TRBJ2-5
clone_size: few
v_call: TRBV11-2
cdr3_aa: CASSLVQGHQETQYF
cdr3_nt: TGTGCCAGCAGCTTAGTACAGGGACACCAAGAGACCCAGTACTTC

d_call: NA
j_call: TRBJ2-3
clone_size: few
v_call: TRBV2
cdr3_aa: CASSGLAAGRDTQYF
cdr3_nt: TGTGCCAGCAGCGGGCTGGCAGCCGGAAGAGATACGCAGTATTTT

d_call: TRBD2
j_call: TRBJ2-5
clone_size: few
v_call: TRBV6-2/TRBV6-3
cdr3_aa: CASSPPGVLAGEETQYF
cdr3_nt: TGTGCCAGCAGTCCCCCCGGGGTACTAGCGGGAGAAGAGACCCAGTACTTC

d_call: TRBD1
j_call: TRBJ1-1
clone_size: few
v_call: TRBV12-3/TRBV12-4
cdr3_aa: CASTLDRVNTEAFF
cdr3_nt: TGTGCCAGCACCCTTGACAGGGTGAACACTGAAGCTTTCTTT

d_call: NA
j_call: TRBJ2-7
clone_size: few
v_call: TRBV4-1
cdr3_aa: CASSHGLSYEQYF
cdr3_nt: TGCGCCAGCAGCCACGGACTCTCCTACGAGCAGTACTTC

d_call: TRBD2
j_call: TRBJ2-7
clone_size: NA
v_call: TRBV19
cdr3_aa: CASSPRLAGSVYEQYF
cdr3_nt: TGTGCCAGTAGTCCCAGACTAGCGGGAAGTGTCTACGAGCAGTACTTC

d_call: TRBD1
j_call: TRBJ1-1
clone_size: NA
v_call: TRBV28
cdr3_aa: CASSLGTGTLAEAFF
cdr3_nt: TGTGCCAGCAGTTTAGGGACAGGGACTTTGGCTGAAGCTTTCTTT

d_call: NA
j_call: TRBJ1-1
clone_size: NA
v_call: TRBV5-4
cdr3_aa: CASSSWRDTEAFF
cdr3_nt: TGTGCCAGCAGCTCCTGGCGGGACACTGAAGCTTTCTTT

d_call: TRBD2
j_call: TRBJ2-3
clone_size: NA
v_call: TRBV7-9
cdr3_aa: CASSPIPAGAQDTQYF
cdr3_nt: TGTGCCAGCAGCCCGATCCCAGCGGGAGCGCAAGATACGCAGTATTTT

d_call: NA
j_call: TRBJ2-7
clone_size: few
v_call: TRBV6-2/TRBV6-3
cdr3_aa: CASSYPSYEQYF
cdr3_nt: TGTGCCAGCAGTTACCCGAGCTACGAGCAGTACTTC

d_call: NA
j_call: TRBJ2-7
clone_size: NA
v_call: TRBV7-6
cdr3_aa: CASSLAGGGPLYDQYF
cdr3_nt: TGTGCCAGCAGCTTAGCGGGCGGAGGCCCTCTCTACGACCAGTACTTC

d_call: NA
j_call: TRBJ1-2
clone_size: NA
v_call: TRBV12-3/TRBV12-4
cdr3_aa: CASSPRGQGYGYTF
cdr3_nt: TGTGCCAGCAGTCCCCGGGGTCAGGGCTATGGCTACACCTTC

d_call: TRBD2
j_call: TRBJ2-2
clone_size: NA
v_call: TRBV5-1
cdr3_aa: CASSLSAGGIYTGELFF
cdr3_nt: TGCGCCAGCAGCTTGTCGGCGGGGGGAATTTACACCGGGGAGCTGTTTTTT

d_call: NA
j_call: TRBJ2-2
clone_size: few
v_call: TRBV19
cdr3_aa: CASSLTGSVRAGELFF
cdr3_nt: TGTGCCAGTAGTCTAACGGGCAGTGTCCGGGCCGGGGAGCTGTTTTTT